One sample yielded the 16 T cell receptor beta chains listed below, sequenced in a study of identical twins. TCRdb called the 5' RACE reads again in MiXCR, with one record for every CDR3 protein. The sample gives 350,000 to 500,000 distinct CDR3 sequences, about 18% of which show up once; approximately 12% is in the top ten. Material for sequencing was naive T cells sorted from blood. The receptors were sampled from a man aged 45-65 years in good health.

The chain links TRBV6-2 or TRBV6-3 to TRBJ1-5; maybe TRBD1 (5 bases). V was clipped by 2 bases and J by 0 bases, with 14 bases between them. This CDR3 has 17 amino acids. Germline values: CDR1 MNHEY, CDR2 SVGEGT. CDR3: CASSYSGAGTSNQPQHF. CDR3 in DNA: TGTGCCAGCAGTTACAGTGGGGCAGGGACTAGCAATCAGCCCCAGCATTTT.

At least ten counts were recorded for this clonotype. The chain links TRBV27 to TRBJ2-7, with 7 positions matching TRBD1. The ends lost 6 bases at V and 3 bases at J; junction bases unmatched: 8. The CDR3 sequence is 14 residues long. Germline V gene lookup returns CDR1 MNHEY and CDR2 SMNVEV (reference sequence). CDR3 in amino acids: CASSSGTANYEQYF. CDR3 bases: TGTGCCAGCAGCAGTGGGACAGCGAACTACGAGCAGTACTTC.

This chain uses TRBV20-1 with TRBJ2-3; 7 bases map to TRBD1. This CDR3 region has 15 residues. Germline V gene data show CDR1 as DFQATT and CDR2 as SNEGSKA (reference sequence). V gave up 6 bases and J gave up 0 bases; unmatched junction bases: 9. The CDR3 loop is CSALSRDRSTDTQYF. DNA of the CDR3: TGCAGTGCGCTTTCCCGGGACAGAAGCACAGATACGCAGTATTTT.

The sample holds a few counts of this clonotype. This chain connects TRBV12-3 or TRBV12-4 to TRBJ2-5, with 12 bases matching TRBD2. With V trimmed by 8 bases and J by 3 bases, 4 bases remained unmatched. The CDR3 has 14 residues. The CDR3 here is CASGRTSGKETQYF. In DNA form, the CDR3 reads TGTGCCAGCGGGAGGACTAGCGGGAAAGAGACCCAGTACTTC.

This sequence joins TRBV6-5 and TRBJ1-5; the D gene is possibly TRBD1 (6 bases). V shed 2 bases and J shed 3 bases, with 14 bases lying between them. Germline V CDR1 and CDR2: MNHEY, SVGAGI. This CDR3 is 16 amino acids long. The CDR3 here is CASSYTWTEHNQPQHF. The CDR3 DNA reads TGTGCCAGCAGTTACACGTGGACAGAGCACAATCAGCCCCAGCATTTT.

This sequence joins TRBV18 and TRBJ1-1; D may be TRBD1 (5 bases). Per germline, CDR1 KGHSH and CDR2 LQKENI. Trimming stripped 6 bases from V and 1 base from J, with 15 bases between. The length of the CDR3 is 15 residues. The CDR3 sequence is CASSQSGGWNTEAFF. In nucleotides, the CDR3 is TGTGCCAGCTCCCAGTCTGGGGGTTGGAACACTGAAGCTTTCTTT.

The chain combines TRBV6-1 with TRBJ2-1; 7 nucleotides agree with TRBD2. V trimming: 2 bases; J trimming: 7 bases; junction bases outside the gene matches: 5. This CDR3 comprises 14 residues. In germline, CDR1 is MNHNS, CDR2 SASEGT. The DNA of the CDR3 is TGTGCCAGCAGTGAATTTGCGGGAGCTAATGAGCAGTTCTTC. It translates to CASSEFAGANEQFF.

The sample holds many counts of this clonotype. CDR3 sequence reads: CASSLATNLRRQYF. DNA for the CDR3: TGCGCCAGCAGCTTGGCCACAAATTTAAGAAGGCAGTACTTC. The V and J genes are TRBV5-1 and TRBJ2-7; D is undetermined. The CDR3 is 14 amino acids. Trimming pared 0 bases from V and 9 bases from J, leaving 16 bases between. The germline V gene has CDR1 SGHRS and CDR2 YFSETQ. The complete variable domain, with remaining parts taken from reference TRBV5-1 and TRBJ2-7, reads KAGVTQTPRYLIKTRGQQVTLSCSPISGHRSVSWYQQTPGQGLQFLFEYFSETQRNKGNFPGRFSGRQFSNSRSEMNVSTLELGDSALYLCASSLATNLRRQYFGPGTRLTVT.

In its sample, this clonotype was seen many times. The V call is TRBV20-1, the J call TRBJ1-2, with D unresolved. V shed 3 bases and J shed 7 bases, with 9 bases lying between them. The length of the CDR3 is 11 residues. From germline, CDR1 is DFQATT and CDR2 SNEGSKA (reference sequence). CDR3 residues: CSARGDSGYTF. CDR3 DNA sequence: TGCAGTGCTAGGGGCGACTCTGGCTACACCTTC.

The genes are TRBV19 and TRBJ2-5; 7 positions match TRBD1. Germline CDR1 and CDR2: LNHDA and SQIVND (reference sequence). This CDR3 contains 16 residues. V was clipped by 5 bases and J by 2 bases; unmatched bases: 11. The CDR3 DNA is TGTGCCAGTAGTCACGTCCCGGGACAGCGTCAAGAGACCCAGTACTTC. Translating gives CASSHVPGQRQETQYF.

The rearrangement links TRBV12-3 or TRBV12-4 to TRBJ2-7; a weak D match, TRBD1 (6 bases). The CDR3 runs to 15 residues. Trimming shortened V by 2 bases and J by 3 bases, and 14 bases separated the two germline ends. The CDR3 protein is CASSLKWGPYYEQYF. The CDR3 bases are TGTGCCAGCAGTTTAAAATGGGGGCCTTACTACGAGCAGTACTTC.

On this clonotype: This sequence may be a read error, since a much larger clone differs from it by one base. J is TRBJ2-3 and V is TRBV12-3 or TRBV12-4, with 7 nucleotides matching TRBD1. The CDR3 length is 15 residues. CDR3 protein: CASSPRQGNTDPQYF. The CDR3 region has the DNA TGTGCCAGCAGTCCAAGACAGGGAAACACAGATCCGCAGTATTTT.

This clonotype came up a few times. CDR3 DNA sequence: TGCGCCAGCAGCTTGTTCGGGGGGCGGTCAGATACGCAGTATTTT. It yields the protein CASSLFGGRSDTQYF. This rearrangement joins TRBV5-1 to TRBJ2-3, with a possible D match to TRBD2 (7 bases). There are 15 residues in the CDR3. Trimming pared 1 base from V and 4 bases from J, leaving 13 bases between. The germline V gene has CDR1 SGHRS and CDR2 YFSETQ.

CDR3 residues: CSAFGDGPGELFF. CDR3 coding DNA: TGCAGTGCCTTCGGGGACGGGCCCGGGGAGCTGTTTTTT. The rearrangement uses TRBV20-1 and TRBJ2-2, with D perhaps TRBD1 or TRBD2 (5 bases each). This CDR3 region has 13 residues. Trimming took off 6 bases at V and 6 bases at J, with 14 bases between the two ends. Germline V lookup: CDR1 DFQATT, CDR2 SNEGSKA (reference sequence).

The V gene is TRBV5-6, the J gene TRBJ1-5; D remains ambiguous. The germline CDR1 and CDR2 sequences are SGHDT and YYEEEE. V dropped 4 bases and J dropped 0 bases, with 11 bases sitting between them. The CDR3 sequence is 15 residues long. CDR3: CASSVGRISNQPQHF. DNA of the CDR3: TGTGCCAGCAGCGTCGGACGGATTAGCAATCAGCCCCAGCATTTT.

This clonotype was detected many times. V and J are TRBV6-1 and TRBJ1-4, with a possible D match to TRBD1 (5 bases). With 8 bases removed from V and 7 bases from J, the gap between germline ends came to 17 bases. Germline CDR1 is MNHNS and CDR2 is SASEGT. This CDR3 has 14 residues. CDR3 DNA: TGTGCCAGCCGACGGGGGGGAGAGGGTGAAAAACTGTTTTTT. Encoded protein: CASRRGGEGEKLFF.